A selection of T cell receptor beta chains follows, all from one sample in a study of CD4+ T cells in melanoma. Measured with immunoSEQ multiplex PCR; TCRdb has only the in-frame clones, and not every one. This table holds about 15,000 clones, about 64% found once. The sample taken for sequencing was cells from a culture (not recorded whether cultured in vitro). The receptors stem from a human donor with melanoma. The conserved cysteine and the conserved F or W are not part of the CDR3 here. A D gene is named only where the DNA matches it firmly.

TRBV4-1	TRBJ1-4	TRBD1	15	ASSQDGTGTTNEKLF
TRBV10-1	TRBJ2-5	TRBD2	14	ASSAGLAGGQETQY
TRBV7-2	TRBJ1-2	.	11	ASSPRGNYGYT
TRBV5-1	TRBJ2-3	.	11	ATRRTGKDTQY
TRBV19	TRBJ2-1	.	9	ASSIRNEQF
TRBV19	TRBJ1-4	.	12	ASDPTGFREKLF
TRBV9	TRBJ2-2	.	15	ASSVGGWGANTGELF
TRBV11-2	TRBJ1-1	.	11	ASSARQILEAF
TRBV11-2	TRBJ1-6	.	16	ASSPTPDWSSYNSPLH
TRBV30	TRBJ2-3	TRBD2	12	AWSRGGAGDTQY
TRBV10-2	TRBJ2-1	.	12	ASTSSGTENEQF
TRBV19	TRBJ1-2	.	10	ASTGGPYGYT
TRBV6-6	TRBJ1-2	TRBD1	13	ASSTPDRGDYGYT
TRBV5-6	TRBJ2-2	.	10	ASSLPTGELF
TRBV30	TRBJ2-2	TRBD2	14	AWSVGGGALTGELF
TRBV29-1	TRBJ1-3	.	10	SVRTAGNTIY
TRBV5-1	TRBJ1-1	.	12	ASTRGAWNTEAF
TRBV10-3	TRBJ1-1	.	11	AISEGGSTEAF
TRBV5-1	TRBJ2-5	.	12	ASSPQGGQETQY
TRBV5-1	TRBJ2-7	TRBD2	12	ASSPSGAEIEQY
TRBV2	TRBJ2-2	TRBD2	15	ARDRELAGVNTGELF
TRBV4-2	TRBJ1-1	.	13	ASSQGGGWNTEAF
TRBV10-1	TRBJ2-2	TRBD1	13	ASSDPGQGARELF
TRBV5-1	TRBJ2-7	.	12	ASSLASRSYEQY
TRBV7-2	TRBJ2-5	TRBD2	16	ASSSQPPRLAKQETQY
TRBV11-2	TRBJ1-2	.	16	ASSRLYGPRQEGYGYT
TRBV5-4	TRBJ2-1	TRBD2	12	ASSTGLAGNEQF
TRBV4-2	TRBJ2-5	TRBD2	14	ASSQGTSAYQETQY
TRBV5-1	TRBJ1-4	.	13	ASSPGSATNEKLF
TRBV5-1	TRBJ2-1	.	14	ASSSPGHPNYNEQF
TRBV5-1	TRBJ1-6	.	13	ASSSAGYQNSPLH
TRBV5-4	TRBJ2-3	.	17	ASSLGGRVAETSTDTQY
TRBV9	TRBJ2-3	TRBD2	16	ASSLVGGTSGGADTQY
TRBV10-3	TRBJ2-3	.	9	AVGGADTQY
TRBV6-1	TRBJ1-6	.	13	ASSAGGWSGSPLH
TRBV5-6	TRBJ1-2	.	9	ASSFLYGYT
TRBV18	TRBJ2-2	.	14	ASSPFSQGNTGELF
TRBV5-4	TRBJ1-1	.	10	ASSTENTEAF
TRBV5-1	TRBJ2-5	TRBD1	12	ASHRGQGEETQY
TRBV19	TRBJ1-1	TRBD1	12	ASSISRGDTEAF
TRBV19	TRBJ1-2	.	12	ASSIQGQSYGYT
TRBV10-3	TRBJ1-5	.	10	ATRERNQPQH
TRBV9	TRBJ1-2	.	13	ASSVDGALSYGYT
TRBV30	TRBJ1-6	.	12	AWSVRRANSPLH
TRBV29-1	TRBJ2-5	TRBD1	12	SVEGRGLQETQY
TRBV6-1	TRBJ1-3	.	11	ASSGGAGNTIY
TRBV5-6	TRBJ1-4	.	12	ASSFSATNEKLF
TRBV11-2	TRBJ2-7	TRBD2	14	ASSLDGIAGVYEQY
TRBV18	TRBJ1-1	.	11	ASSPRGRREAF
TRBV19	TRBJ2-3	.	12	ASKPGPSTDTQY
TRBV7-9	TRBJ1-1	.	13	ASNVGEPGYTEAF
TRBV7-9	TRBJ1-1	.	12	ASSLAGRYTEAF
TRBV6-1	TRBJ1-5	TRBD1	13	ASSERDRVGFPQH
TRBV2	TRBJ1-6	.	12	ASSNEHVNSPLH
TRBV10-1	TRBJ2-3	TRBD1	14	ASSVAGTGYADTQY
TRBV6-5	TRBJ2-7	.	13	ASSYSSGRNYEQY
TRBV21-1	TRBJ1-5	.	14	AIRPGAFRDNQPQH